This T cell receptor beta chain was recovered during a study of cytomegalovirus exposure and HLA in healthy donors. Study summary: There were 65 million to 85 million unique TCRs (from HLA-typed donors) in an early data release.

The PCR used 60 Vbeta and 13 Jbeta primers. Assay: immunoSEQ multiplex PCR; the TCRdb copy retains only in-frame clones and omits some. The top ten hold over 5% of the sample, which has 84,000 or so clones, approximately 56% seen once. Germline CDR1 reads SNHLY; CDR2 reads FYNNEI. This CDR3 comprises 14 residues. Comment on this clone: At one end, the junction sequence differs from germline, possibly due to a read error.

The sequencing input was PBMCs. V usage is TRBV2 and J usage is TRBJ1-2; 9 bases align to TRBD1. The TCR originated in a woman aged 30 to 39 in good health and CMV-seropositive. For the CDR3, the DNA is TGTGCCAGCAGTGGACGGGACAGGGCGGGCGGCTACCCCTTC. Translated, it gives CASSGRDRAGGYPF.